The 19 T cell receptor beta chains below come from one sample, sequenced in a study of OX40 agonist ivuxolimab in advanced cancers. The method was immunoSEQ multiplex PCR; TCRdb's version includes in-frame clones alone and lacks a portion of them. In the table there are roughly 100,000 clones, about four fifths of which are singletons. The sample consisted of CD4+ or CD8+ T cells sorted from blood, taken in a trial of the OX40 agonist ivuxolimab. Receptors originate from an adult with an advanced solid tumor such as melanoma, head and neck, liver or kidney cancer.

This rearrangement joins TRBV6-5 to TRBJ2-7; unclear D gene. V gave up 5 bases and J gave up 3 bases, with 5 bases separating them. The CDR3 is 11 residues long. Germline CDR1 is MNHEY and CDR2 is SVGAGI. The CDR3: CASSAIYEQYF. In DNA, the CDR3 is TGTGCCAGCAGTGCCATCTACGAGCAGTACTTC.

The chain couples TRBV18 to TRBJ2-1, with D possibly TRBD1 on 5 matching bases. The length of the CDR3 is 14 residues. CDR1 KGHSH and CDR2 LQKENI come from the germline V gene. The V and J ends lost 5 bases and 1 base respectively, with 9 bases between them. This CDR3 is CASSARGSYNEQFF. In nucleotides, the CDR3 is TGTGCCAGCTCAGCTAGGGGTTCCTACAATGAGCAGTTCTTC.

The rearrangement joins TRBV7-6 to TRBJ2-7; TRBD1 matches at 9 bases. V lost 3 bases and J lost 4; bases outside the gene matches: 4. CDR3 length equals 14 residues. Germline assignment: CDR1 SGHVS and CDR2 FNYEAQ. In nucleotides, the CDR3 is TGTGCCAGCAGCTTTACACAGGGGGCATACGAGCAGTACTTC. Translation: CASSFTQGAYEQYF.

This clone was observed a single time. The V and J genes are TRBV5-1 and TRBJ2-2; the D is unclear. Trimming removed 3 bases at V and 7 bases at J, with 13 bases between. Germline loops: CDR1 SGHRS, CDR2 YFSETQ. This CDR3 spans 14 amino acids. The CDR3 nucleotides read TGCGCCAGCAGCTGGGCAGCTTCGGGCGGGGAGCTGTTTTTT. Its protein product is CASSWAASGGELFF.

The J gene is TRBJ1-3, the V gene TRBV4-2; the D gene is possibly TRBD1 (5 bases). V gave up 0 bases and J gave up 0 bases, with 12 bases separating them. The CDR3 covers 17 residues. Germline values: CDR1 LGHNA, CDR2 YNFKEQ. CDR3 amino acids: CASSQDAGRGSGNTIYF. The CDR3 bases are TGTGCCAGCAGCCAAGATGCGGGGCGGGGCTCTGGAAACACCATATATTTT.

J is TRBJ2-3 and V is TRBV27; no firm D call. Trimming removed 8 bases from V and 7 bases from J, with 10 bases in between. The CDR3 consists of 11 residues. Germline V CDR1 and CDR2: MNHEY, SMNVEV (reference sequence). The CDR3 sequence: CASLSGHTQYF. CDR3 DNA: TGTGCCAGCTTGAGTGGCCATACGCAGTATTTT.

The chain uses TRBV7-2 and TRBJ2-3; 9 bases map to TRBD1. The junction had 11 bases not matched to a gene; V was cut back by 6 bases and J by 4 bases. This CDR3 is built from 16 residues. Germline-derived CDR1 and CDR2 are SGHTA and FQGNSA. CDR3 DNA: TGTGCCAGCAGAAAAGGAGGACAGGGGTCTCCAGATACGCAGTATTTT. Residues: CASRKGGQGSPDTQYF.

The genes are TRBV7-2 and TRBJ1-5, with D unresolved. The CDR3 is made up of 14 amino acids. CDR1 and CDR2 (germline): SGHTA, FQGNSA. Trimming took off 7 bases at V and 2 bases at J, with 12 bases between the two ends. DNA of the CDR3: TGTGCCAGCACCCCGGAGTATCGCAATCAGCCCCAGCATTTT. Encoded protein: CASTPEYRNQPQHF.

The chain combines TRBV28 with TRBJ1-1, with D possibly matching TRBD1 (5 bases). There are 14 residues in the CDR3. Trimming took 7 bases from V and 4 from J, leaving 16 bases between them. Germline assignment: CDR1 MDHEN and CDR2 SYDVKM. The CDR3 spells CASTKSRGFTEAFF. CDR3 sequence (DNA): TGTGCCAGCACTAAATCAAGGGGTTTCACTGAAGCTTTCTTT.

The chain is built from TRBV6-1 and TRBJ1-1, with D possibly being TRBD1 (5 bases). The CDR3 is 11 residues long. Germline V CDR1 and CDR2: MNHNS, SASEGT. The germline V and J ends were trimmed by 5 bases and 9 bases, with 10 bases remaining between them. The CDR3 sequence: CASSSRVKAFF. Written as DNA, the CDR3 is TGTGCCAGCAGTTCCAGGGTGAAAGCTTTCTTT.

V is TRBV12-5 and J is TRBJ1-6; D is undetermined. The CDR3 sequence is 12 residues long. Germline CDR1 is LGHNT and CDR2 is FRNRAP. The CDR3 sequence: CASSTSNSPLHF. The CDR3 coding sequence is TGTGCCTCGAGTACGTCCAATTCACCCCTCCACTTT.

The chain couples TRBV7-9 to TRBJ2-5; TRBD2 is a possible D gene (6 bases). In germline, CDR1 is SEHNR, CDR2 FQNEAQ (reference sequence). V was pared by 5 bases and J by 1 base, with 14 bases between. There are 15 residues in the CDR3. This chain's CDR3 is CASSPTSPLQETQYF. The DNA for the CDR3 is TGTGCCAGCAGCCCAACTAGCCCCCTCCAAGAGACCCAGTACTTC.

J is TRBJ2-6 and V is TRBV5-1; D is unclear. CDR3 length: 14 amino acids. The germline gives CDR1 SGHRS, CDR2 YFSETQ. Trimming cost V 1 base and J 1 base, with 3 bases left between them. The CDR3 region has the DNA TGCGCCAGCAGCTTGTTGTCTGGGGCCAACGTCCTGACTTTC. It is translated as CASSLLSGANVLTF.

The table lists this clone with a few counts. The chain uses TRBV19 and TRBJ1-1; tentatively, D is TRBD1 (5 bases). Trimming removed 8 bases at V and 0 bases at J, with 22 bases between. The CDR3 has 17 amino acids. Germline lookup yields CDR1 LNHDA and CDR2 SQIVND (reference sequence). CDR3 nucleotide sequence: TGTGCCAGTCATTCCGCGGGGTTATGGGGCATGAACACTGAAGCTTTCTTT. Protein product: CASHSAGLWGMNTEAFF.

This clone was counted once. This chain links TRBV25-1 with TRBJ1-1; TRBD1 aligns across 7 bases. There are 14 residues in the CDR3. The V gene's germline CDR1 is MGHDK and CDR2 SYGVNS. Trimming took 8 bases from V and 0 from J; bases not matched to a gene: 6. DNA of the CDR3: TGTGCCAGCCACGGGACAGTCATGAACACTGAAGCTTTCTTT. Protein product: CASHGTVMNTEAFF.

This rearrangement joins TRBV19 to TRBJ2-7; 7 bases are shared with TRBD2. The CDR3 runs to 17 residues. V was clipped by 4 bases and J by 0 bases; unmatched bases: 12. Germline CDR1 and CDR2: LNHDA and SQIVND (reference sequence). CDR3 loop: CASSTWGGDRSSYEQYF. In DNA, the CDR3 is TGTGCCAGTAGTACCTGGGGGGGGGACCGAAGCTCCTACGAGCAGTACTTC.

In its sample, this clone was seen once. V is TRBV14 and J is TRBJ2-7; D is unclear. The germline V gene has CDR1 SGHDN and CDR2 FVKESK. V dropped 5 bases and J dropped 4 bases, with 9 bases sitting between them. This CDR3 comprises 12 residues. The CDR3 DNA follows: TGTGCCAGCAGCTTAATCGAGTACGAGCAGTACTTC. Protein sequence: CASSLIEYEQYF. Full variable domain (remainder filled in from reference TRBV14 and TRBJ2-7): EAGVTQFPSHSVIEKGQTVTLRCDPISGHDNLYWYRRVMGKEIKFLLHFVKESKQDESGMPNNRFLAERTGGTYSTLKVQPAELEDSGVYFCASSLIEYEQYFGPGTRLTVT.

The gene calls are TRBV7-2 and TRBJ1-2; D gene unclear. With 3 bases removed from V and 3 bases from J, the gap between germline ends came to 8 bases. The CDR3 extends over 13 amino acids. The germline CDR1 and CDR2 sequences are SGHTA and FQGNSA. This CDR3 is CASSFSAYYGYTF. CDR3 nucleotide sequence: TGTGCCAGCAGCTTTAGTGCTTACTATGGCTACACCTTC.

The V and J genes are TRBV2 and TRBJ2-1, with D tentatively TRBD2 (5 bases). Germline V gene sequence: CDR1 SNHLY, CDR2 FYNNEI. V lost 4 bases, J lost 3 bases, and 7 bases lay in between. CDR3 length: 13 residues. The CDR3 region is CASSGTFYNEQFF. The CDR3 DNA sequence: TGTGCCAGCAGTGGGACTTTCTACAATGAGCAGTTCTTC.